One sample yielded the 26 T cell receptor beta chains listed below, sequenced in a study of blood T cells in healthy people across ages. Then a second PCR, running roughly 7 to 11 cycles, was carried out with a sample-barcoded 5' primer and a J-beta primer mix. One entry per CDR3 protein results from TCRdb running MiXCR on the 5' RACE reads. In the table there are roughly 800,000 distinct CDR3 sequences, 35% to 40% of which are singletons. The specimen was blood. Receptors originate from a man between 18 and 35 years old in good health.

The DNA of the CDR3 is TGTGCCAGCAGTTTCACCGGGACAGCCCAAGAGACCCAGTACTTC. Encoded protein: CASSFTGTAQETQYF. V usage is TRBV28 and J usage is TRBJ2-5, with TRBD1 matching 7 bases. CDR3 length: 15 residues. Germline loops: CDR1 MDHEN, CDR2 SYDVKM. Trimming at V came to 3 bases and at J to 1 base, leaving 5 bases not matched to a gene. The full variable domain, rest sourced from reference TRBV28 and TRBJ2-5, is DVKVTQSSRYLVKRTGEKVFLECVQDMDHENMFWYRQDPGLGLRLIYFSYDVKMKEKGDIPEGYSVSREKKERFSLILESASTNQTSMYLCASSFTGTAQETQYFGPGTRLLVL.

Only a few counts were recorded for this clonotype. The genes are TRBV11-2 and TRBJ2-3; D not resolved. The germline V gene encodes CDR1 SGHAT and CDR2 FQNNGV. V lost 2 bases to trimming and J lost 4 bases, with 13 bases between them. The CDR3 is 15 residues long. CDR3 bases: TGTGCCAGCAGCTTACGGCATGGCCGCCCAGATACGCAGTATTTT. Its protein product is CASSLRHGRPDTQYF.

The CDR3 nucleotides read TGTGCCAGCAGTTTATCCGGGACTAGCAAGTACAATGAGCAGTTCTTC. Protein: CASSLSGTSKYNEQFF. This chain connects TRBV12-3 or TRBV12-4 to TRBJ2-1; 9 nucleotides agree with TRBD2. J was trimmed by 4 bases and V by 2 bases; bases with no gene match: 6. The CDR3 is 16 amino acids.

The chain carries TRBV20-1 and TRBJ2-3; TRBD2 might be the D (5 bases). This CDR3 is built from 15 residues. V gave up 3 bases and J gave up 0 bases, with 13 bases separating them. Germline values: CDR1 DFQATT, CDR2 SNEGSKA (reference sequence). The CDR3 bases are TGCAGTGCTAGGTCCGCCAGGACTAGCACAGATACGCAGTATTTT. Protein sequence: CSARSARTSTDTQYF.

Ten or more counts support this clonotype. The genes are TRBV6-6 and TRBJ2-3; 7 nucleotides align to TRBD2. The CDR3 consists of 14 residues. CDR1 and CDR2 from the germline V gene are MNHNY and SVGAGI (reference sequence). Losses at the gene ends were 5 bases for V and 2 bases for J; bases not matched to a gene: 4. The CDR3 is CASSRGGDTDTQYF. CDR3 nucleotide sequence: TGTGCCAGCAGTCGCGGGGGAGACACAGATACGCAGTATTTT.

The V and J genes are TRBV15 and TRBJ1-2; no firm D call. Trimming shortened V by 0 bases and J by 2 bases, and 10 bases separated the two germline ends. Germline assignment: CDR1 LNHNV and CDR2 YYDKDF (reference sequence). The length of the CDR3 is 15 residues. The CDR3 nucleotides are TGTGCCACCAGCAGAGATCTAGAAGCAAACTATGGCTACACCTTC. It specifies CATSRDLEANYGYTF.

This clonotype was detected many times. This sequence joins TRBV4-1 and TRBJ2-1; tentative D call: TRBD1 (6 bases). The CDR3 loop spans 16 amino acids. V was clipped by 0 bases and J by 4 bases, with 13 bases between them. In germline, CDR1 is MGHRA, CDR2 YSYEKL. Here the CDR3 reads CASSQDSGVMYNEQFF. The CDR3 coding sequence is TGCGCCAGCAGCCAAGATTCAGGGGTCATGTACAATGAGCAGTTCTTC.

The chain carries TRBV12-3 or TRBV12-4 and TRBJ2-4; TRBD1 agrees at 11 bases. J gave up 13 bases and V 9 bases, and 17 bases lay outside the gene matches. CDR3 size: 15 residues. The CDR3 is CASSRGQGGFSKQYF. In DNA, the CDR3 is TGTGCCAGTAGTAGGGGACAGGGGGGATTTTCCAAGCAGTACTTC.

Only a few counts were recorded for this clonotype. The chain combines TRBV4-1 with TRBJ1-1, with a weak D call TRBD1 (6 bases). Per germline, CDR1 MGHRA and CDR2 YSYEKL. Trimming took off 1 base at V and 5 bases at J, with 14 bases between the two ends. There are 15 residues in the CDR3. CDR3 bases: TGCGCCAGCAGCCAAGCGGACAGTCGAGTGACTGAAGCTTTCTTT. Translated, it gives CASSQADSRVTEAFF.

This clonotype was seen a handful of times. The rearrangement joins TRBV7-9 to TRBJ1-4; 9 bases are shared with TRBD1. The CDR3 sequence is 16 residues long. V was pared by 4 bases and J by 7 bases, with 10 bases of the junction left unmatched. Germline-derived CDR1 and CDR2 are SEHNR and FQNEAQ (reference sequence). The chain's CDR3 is CASSSEIQGAREKLFF. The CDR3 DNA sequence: TGTGCCAGCAGCTCTGAGATACAGGGGGCTCGTGAAAAACTGTTTTTT.

The CDR3 sequence is CASRPGHREAFF. DNA of the CDR3: TGTGCCAGTCGTCCGGGACACCGTGAAGCTTTCTTT. The chain combines TRBV12-3 or TRBV12-4 with TRBJ1-1, with a weak D call TRBD1 (6 bases). The V end was cut by 9 bases, the J end by 7 bases, with 15 bases between. The CDR3 spans 12 residues.

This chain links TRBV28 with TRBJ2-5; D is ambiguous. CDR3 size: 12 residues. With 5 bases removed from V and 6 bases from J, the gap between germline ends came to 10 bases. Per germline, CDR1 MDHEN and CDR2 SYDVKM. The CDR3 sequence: CASSPGRKTQYF. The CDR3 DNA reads TGTGCCAGCAGTCCCGGTAGAAAGACCCAGTACTTC.

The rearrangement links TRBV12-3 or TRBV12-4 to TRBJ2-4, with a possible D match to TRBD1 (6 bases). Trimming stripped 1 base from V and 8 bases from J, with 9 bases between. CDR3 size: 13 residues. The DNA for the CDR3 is TGTGCCAGCAGTTTAGAGCCAGGGGACATTCAGTACTTC. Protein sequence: CASSLEPGDIQYF.

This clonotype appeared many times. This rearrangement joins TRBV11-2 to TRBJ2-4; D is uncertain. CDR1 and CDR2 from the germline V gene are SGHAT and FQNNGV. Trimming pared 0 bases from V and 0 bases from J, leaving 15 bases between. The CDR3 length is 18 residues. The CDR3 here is CASSLDQAAELAKNIQYF. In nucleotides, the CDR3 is TGTGCCAGCAGCTTAGATCAGGCGGCAGAGCTAGCCAAAAACATTCAGTACTTC.

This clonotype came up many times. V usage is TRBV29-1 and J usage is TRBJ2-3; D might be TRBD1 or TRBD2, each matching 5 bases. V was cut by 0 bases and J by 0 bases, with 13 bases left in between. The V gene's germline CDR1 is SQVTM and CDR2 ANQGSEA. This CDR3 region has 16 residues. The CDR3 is CSVEEWGSTSTDTQYF. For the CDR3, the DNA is TGCAGCGTTGAAGAGTGGGGGAGCACTAGCACAGATACGCAGTATTTT.

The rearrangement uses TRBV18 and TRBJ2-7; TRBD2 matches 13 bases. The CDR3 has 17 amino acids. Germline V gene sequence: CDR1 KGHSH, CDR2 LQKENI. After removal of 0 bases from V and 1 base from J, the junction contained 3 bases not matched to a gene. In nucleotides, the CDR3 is TGTGCCAGCTCACCACCGGGACTAGCGGGGCTATCCTACGAGCAGTACTTC. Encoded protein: CASSPPGLAGLSYEQYF. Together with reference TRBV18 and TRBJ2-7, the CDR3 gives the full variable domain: NAGVMQNPRHLVRRRGQEARLRCSPMKGHSHVYWYRQLPEEGLKFMVYLQKENIIDESGMPKERFSAEFPKEGPSILRIQQVVRGDSAAYFCASSPPGLAGLSYEQYFGPGTRLTVT.

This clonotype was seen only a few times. The CDR3 loop is CASSGKSEIYMNTEAFF. The DNA for the CDR3 is TGTGCCAGCAGCGGCAAATCGGAAATCTACATGAACACTGAAGCTTTCTTT. The chain uses TRBV2 and TRBJ1-1, with D uncertain. Germline values: CDR1 SNHLY, CDR2 FYNNEI. CDR3 length equals 17 residues. V was trimmed by 6 bases and J by 0 bases, leaving 20 bases between them.

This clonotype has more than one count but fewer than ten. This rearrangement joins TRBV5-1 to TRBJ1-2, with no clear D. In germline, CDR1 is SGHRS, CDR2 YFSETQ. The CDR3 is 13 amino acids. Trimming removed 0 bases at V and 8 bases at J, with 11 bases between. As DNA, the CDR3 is TGCGCCAGCAGCTTGGAAGCTGTGGGAGGCTACACCTTC. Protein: CASSLEAVGGYTF.

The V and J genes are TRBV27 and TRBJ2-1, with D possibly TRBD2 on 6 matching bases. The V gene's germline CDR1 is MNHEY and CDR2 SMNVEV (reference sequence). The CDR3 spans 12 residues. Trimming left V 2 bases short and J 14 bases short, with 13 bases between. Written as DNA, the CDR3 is TGTGCCAGCAGTTTACGGGGGAGGCGGGAGTTCTTC. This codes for CASSLRGRREFF.

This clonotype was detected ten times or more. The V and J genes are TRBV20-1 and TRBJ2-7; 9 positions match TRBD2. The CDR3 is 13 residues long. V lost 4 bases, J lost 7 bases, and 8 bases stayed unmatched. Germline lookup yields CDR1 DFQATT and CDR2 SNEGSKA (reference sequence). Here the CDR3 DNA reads TGCAGTGCTACTCTAGCGGGGAGTTGGGAGCAGTACTTC. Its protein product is CSATLAGSWEQYF.

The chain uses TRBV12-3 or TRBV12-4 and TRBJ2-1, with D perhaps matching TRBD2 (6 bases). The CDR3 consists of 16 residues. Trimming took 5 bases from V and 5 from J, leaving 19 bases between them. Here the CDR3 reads CASSPFRGGEDNEQFF. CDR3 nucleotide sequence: TGTGCCAGCAGTCCCTTTCGTGGCGGGGAAGACAATGAGCAGTTCTTC.

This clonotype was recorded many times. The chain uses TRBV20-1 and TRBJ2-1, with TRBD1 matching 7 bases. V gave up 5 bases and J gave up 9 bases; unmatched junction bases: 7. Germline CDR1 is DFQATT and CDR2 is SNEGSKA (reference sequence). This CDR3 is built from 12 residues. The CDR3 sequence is CSARAQGTEQFF. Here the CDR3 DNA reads TGCAGTGCTCGCGCACAGGGGACTGAGCAGTTCTTC.

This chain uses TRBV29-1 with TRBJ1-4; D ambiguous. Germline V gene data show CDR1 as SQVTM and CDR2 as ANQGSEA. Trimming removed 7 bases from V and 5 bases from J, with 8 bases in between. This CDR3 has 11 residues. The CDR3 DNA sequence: TGCAGCGGCCGGATCAATGAAAAACTGTTTTTT. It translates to CSGRINEKLFF.

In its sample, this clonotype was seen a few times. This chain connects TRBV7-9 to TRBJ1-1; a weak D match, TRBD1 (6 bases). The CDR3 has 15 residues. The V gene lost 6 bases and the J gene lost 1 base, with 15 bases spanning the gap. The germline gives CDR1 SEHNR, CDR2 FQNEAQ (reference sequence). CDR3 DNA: TGTGCCAGCAGTCCGCGGGGGCAGCAGAACACTGAAGCTTTCTTT. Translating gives CASSPRGQQNTEAFF.

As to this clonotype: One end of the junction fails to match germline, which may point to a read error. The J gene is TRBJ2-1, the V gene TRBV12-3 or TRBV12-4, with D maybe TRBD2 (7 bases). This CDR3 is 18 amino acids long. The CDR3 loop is CASSPGEWGGLSYSEQFF. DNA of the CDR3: TGTGCCAGCAGCCCAGGTGAATGGGGGGGCCTCTCGTACAGTGAGCAGTTCTTC.

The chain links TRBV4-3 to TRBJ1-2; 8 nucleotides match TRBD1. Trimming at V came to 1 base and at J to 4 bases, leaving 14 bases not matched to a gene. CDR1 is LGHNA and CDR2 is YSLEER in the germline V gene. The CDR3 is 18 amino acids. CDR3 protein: CASSQAPGGQGGSYGYTF. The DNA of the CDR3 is TGCGCCAGCAGCCAAGCCCCTGGCGGACAGGGTGGATCCTATGGCTACACCTTC.